This entry lists 17 T cell receptor beta chains sequenced from one sample in a study of blood T cell repertoires in COVID-19. Assay: immunoSEQ multiplex PCR; the TCRdb copy retains only in-frame clones and omits some. The repertoire holds roughly 200,000 clones, with around 80% as singletons. The specimen sequenced was peripheral blood. These receptors all stem from a man aged 35-49 years with active or convalescent COVID-19.

This chain links TRBV18 with TRBJ2-7, with a weak D call TRBD2 (5 bases). The germline V gene encodes CDR1 KGHSH and CDR2 LQKENI. The CDR3 runs to 12 residues. V was cut by 6 bases and J by 7 bases, with 13 bases left in between. The CDR3 spells CASSLNGDEQYF. In DNA, the CDR3 is TGTGCCAGCTCGTTGAACGGGGATGAGCAGTACTTC. Supplemented by reference TRBV18 and TRBJ2-7, the full variable domain reads NAGVMQNPRHLVRRRGQEARLRCSPMKGHSHVYWYRQLPEEGLKFMVYLQKENIIDESGMPKERFSAEFPKEGPSILRIQQVVRGDSAAYFCASSLNGDEQYFGPGTRLTVT.

The chain uses TRBV4-1 and TRBJ2-1; TRBD2 matches at 7 bases. Germline V gene lookup returns CDR1 MGHRA and CDR2 YSYEKL. V dropped 1 base and J dropped 7; count of bases not matched to a gene: 7. The CDR3 covers 15 residues. CDR3 sequence (DNA): TGCGCCAGCAGCCAAGTTGGGGGAGGGTTGAATGAGCAGTTCTTC. Its translation: CASSQVGGGLNEQFF.

This clone was seen more than once but under ten times. The rearrangement links TRBV19 to TRBJ2-5; 7 nucleotides line up with TRBD1. This CDR3 spans 15 amino acids. Germline CDR1 is LNHDA and CDR2 is SQIVND (reference sequence). The trim removed 3 bases at V and 6 bases at J, leaving 10 bases unmatched. CDR3 loop: CASSISTGDDQTQYF. The CDR3 DNA reads as TGTGCCAGTAGTATCTCTACAGGGGATGACCAGACCCAGTACTTC.

V usage is TRBV3-1 (or the pseudogene TRBV3-2) and J usage is TRBJ2-2; D gene unclear. V was cut by 1 base and J by 5 bases, with 5 bases left in between. Germline V gene data show CDR1 as LGHDT and CDR2 as YNNKEL (reference sequence). The CDR3 runs to 13 residues. For the CDR3, the DNA is TGTGCCAGCAGCCAAGCTCCGACCGGGGAGCTGTTTTTT. It codes for CASSQAPTGELFF.

The chain couples TRBV11-2 to TRBJ2-2, with a possible D match to TRBD2 (5 bases). This CDR3 comprises 16 residues. Germline values: CDR1 SGHAT, CDR2 FQNNGV. Trimming removed 3 bases at V and 2 bases at J, with 13 bases between. For the CDR3, the DNA is TGTGCCAGCAGCTTCGGGGTATCTGCTAACACCGGGGAGCTGTTTTTT. Translating gives CASSFGVSANTGELFF.

The V call is TRBV5-4, the J call TRBJ2-2; 9 nucleotides align to TRBD2. The length of the CDR3 is 18 residues. The V segment lost 0 bases and the J segment 5 bases; nucleotides outside the gene matches: 11. In germline, CDR1 is SGHNT, CDR2 YYREEE (reference sequence). This CDR3 reads CASSLEVLAGVETGELFF. CDR3 coding DNA: TGTGCCAGCAGCTTGGAGGTGTTAGCGGGAGTGGAGACCGGGGAGCTGTTTTTT.

The chain employs TRBV5-1 and TRBJ1-4, with 9 nucleotides matching TRBD1. The germline CDR1 and CDR2 sequences are SGHRS and YFSETQ. This CDR3 spans 14 amino acids. V shed 3 bases and J 8 bases; nucleotides not matched to a gene: 5. CDR3 amino acids: CASSSGTGLEKLFF. The CDR3 nucleotides are TGCGCCAGCAGCTCCGGGACAGGGCTGGAAAAACTGTTTTTT. Together with reference TRBV5-1 and TRBJ1-4, the CDR3 gives the full variable domain: KAGVTQTPRYLIKTRGQQVTLSCSPISGHRSVSWYQQTPGQGLQFLFEYFSETQRNKGNFPGRFSGRQFSNSRSEMNVSTLELGDSALYLCASSSGTGLEKLFFGSGTQLSVL.

The chain couples TRBV10-3 to TRBJ1-1, with a possible D match to TRBD1 (5 bases). This CDR3 is built from 14 residues. Germline CDR1 reads ENHRY; CDR2 reads SYGVKD. V lost 4 bases to trimming and J lost 4 bases, with 13 bases between them. In nucleotides, the CDR3 is TGTGCCATCAGTGTCCAGGGCCTGGGCACTGAAGCTTTCTTT. It specifies CAISVQGLGTEAFF.

This clone has a single count. The chain is built from TRBV13 and TRBJ1-5; 7 bases align to TRBD1. Germline CDR1 and CDR2: PRHDT and FYEKMQ (reference sequence). V was pared by 0 bases and J by 3 bases, with 2 bases of the junction left unmatched. This CDR3 is 15 amino acids long. CDR3 bases: TGTGCCAGCAGCTTAGGGGACAGGCCCAATCAGCCCCAGCATTTT. Encoded protein: CASSLGDRPNQPQHF.

V is TRBV19 and J is TRBJ2-7; a possible D gene is TRBD1 (5 bases). The CDR3 runs to 17 residues. Germline CDR1 is LNHDA and CDR2 is SQIVND (reference sequence). V was trimmed by 3 bases and J by 0 bases, leaving 18 bases between them. For the CDR3, the DNA is TGTGCCAGTAGTATGGTGTTTGGGGCAGAAAGCTCCTACGAGCAGTACTTC. This sequence encodes CASSMVFGAESSYEQYF.

This clone was seen repeatedly, ten times or more. The chain has TRBV2 and TRBJ2-3; 10 bases align to TRBD1. V shed 6 bases, J shed 4 bases, and the junction held 13 bases outside the gene matches. The CDR3 is 17 amino acids. Germline V lookup: CDR1 SNHLY, CDR2 FYNNEI. The CDR3 loop reads CASRDPVGQGTPDTQYF. Written as DNA, the CDR3 is TGTGCCAGCAGGGACCCCGTGGGACAGGGGACGCCAGATACGCAGTATTTT. The variable domain in full, with the rest retrieved from reference TRBV2 and TRBJ2-3, is EPEVTQTPSHQVTQMGQEVILRCVPISNHLYFYWYRQILGQKVEFLVSFYNNEISEKSEIFDDQFSVERPDGSNFTLKIRSTKLEDSAMYFCASRDPVGQGTPDTQYFGPGTRLTVL.

This rearrangement joins TRBV6-6 to TRBJ2-2, with 9 bases fitting TRBD1. J lost 6 bases, V lost 3 bases, and 5 bases had no gene match. The length of the CDR3 is 15 residues. CDR1 and CDR2 (germline): MNHNY, SVGAGI (reference sequence). CDR3 sequence (DNA): TGTGCCAGCAGTTATACAGGGGGCAGTCCCGGGGAGCTGTTTTTT. It specifies CASSYTGGSPGELFF.

This chain connects TRBV7-2 to TRBJ2-7; a weak D match, TRBD1 (6 bases). The germline V gene has CDR1 SGHTA and CDR2 FQGNSA. V shed 1 base and J shed 4 bases, with 8 bases lying between them. The CDR3 length is 13 residues. The CDR3 is CASSLGTAYEQYF. CDR3 nucleotide sequence: TGTGCCAGCAGCTTAGGGACAGCTTACGAGCAGTACTTC.

The genes are TRBV6-5 and TRBJ1-2; 9 bases map to TRBD1. V was clipped by 6 bases and J by 4 bases; unmatched bases: 3. Germline V CDR1 and CDR2: MNHEY, SVGAGI. The CDR3 is 13 residues long. The DNA for the CDR3 is TGTGCCAGCAGGTCGGGACAGGGCTATGGCTACACCTTC. It encodes CASRSGQGYGYTF.

V is TRBV5-4 and J is TRBJ2-3; no firm D call. V lost 0 bases to trimming and J lost 5 bases, with 4 bases between them. There are 12 residues in the CDR3. CDR1 is SGHNT and CDR2 is YYREEE in the germline V gene (reference sequence). The CDR3 DNA follows: TGTGCCAGCAGCTTGGACGGAGATACGCAGTATTTT. Translated, it gives CASSLDGDTQYF.

The chain joins TRBV9 to TRBJ2-2; D unresolved. Germline assignment: CDR1 SGDLS and CDR2 YYNGEE. The CDR3 sequence is 15 residues long. V was clipped by 4 bases and J by 0 bases, with 10 bases between them. DNA of the CDR3: TGTGCCAGCAGCATAGACGGGTCGAACACCGGGGAGCTGTTTTTT. This gives the protein CASSIDGSNTGELFF. The full variable domain, with the rest looked up from reference TRBV9 and TRBJ2-2, is DSGVTQTPKHLITATGQRVTLRCSPRSGDLSVYWYQQSLDQGLQFLIQYYNGEERAKGNILERFSAQQFPDLHSELNLSSLELGDSALYFCASSIDGSNTGELFFGEGSRLTVL.

With respect to this clone: Other DNA sequences in this sample translate to the same CDR3. The chain has TRBV27 and TRBJ2-1; 12 positions match TRBD2. Germline V gives CDR1 MNHEY, CDR2 SMNVEV (reference sequence). This CDR3 spans 15 amino acids. The ends lost 5 bases at V and 6 bases at J; junction bases unmatched: 5. The CDR3 nucleotides read TGTGCCAGCAGTCTCCGACTAGCGGGAGTCAATGAGCAGTTCTTC. Amino acids: CASSLRLAGVNEQFF.